The 23 T cell receptor beta chains presented below share a single source sample, sequenced in a study of T cell changes during pregnancy in multiple sclerosis. The table came from immunoSEQ multiplex PCR; TCRdb's copy has only in-frame clones and leaves some out. This table holds about 40,000 clones, approximately 89% found once. The material sequenced was peripheral blood, taken in the first trimester of pregnancy. Source of these receptors: a female donor in good health, enrolled as a control in a pregnancy study.

The chain carries TRBV5-8 and TRBJ1-1, with D possibly being TRBD1 (6 bases). The CDR3 is made up of 13 amino acids. Trimming removed 1 base at V and 4 bases at J, with 8 bases between. The germline V gene encodes CDR1 SGHTS and CDR2 YDEGEE. The CDR3 DNA is TGTGCCAGCAGCTTGCAGGGGAGCACTGAAGCTTTCTTT. Translated: CASSLQGSTEAFF.

V usage is TRBV25-1 and J usage is TRBJ2-1; 7 bases are shared with TRBD1. Germline CDR1 is MGHDK and CDR2 is SYGVNS. The CDR3 runs to 16 residues. Germline trimming cut 1 base from V and 7 bases from J; bases unmatched to any gene: 10. Written as DNA, the CDR3 is TGTGCCAGCAGTGAATTGGTGGGACAGTCTTCGAATGAGCAGTTCTTC. Protein sequence: CASSELVGQSSNEQFF.

This clone appeared a few times. The chain couples TRBV6-4 to TRBJ2-1, with TRBD1 as a possible D gene (6 bases). V shed 2 bases and J shed 10 bases, with 12 bases lying between them. The CDR3 contains 13 residues. Per germline, CDR1 MRHNA and CDR2 SNTAGT. For the CDR3, the DNA is TGTGCCAGCAGTGACGGGAGTACAGGGGAGCAGTTCTTC. This translates into CASSDGSTGEQFF.

The chain is built from TRBV5-1 and TRBJ1-1; 11 nucleotides agree with TRBD1. Germline loops: CDR1 SGHRS, CDR2 YFSETQ. The CDR3 spans 19 residues. After removal of 1 base from V and 4 bases from J, the junction contained 15 bases not matched to a gene. CDR3 residues: CASSLIGQGALKWATEAFF. The DNA for the CDR3 is TGCGCCAGCAGCTTGATCGGACAGGGGGCTTTGAAATGGGCCACTGAAGCTTTCTTT.

The chain combines TRBV2 with TRBJ2-2; 7 bases line up with TRBD1. The CDR3 contains 16 residues. Germline CDR1 SNHLY, CDR2 FYNNEI. V trimming: 3 bases; J trimming: 4 bases; junction bases outside the gene matches: 8. The CDR3 region has the DNA TGTGCCAGCAGTGACGGCGATGGACAGGCCACCGGGGAGCTGTTTTTT. It is translated as CASSDGDGQATGELFF.

In DNA, the CDR3 is TGTGCCAGCAGCTTAGAGTTCGGCGAGCAGTACTTC. As protein: CASSLEFGEQYF. The gene calls are TRBV7-2 and TRBJ2-7, with no clear D. This CDR3 is built from 12 residues. Trimming removed 1 base at V and 6 bases at J, with 7 bases between. Germline V CDR1 and CDR2: SGHTA, FQGNSA.

The chain has TRBV6-4 and TRBJ2-3; 10 bases align to TRBD2. V lost 3 bases and J lost 2; bases outside the gene matches: 2. There are 15 residues in the CDR3. Germline CDR1 is MRHNA and CDR2 is SNTAGT. The CDR3: CASSEGTSDTDTQYF. CDR3 nucleotide sequence: TGTGCCAGCAGTGAGGGGACTAGCGACACAGATACGCAGTATTTT.

The chain joins TRBV6-5 to TRBJ2-7; 8 bases map to TRBD1. Trimming at V came to 5 bases and at J to 3 bases, leaving 3 bases not matched to a gene. There are 13 residues in the CDR3. Germline CDR1 is MNHEY and CDR2 is SVGAGI. The CDR3 here is CASSLDRGYEQYF. CDR3 coding DNA: TGTGCCAGCAGTCTTGACAGGGGCTACGAGCAGTACTTC.

V is TRBV7-9 and J is TRBJ1-6; 7 nucleotides match TRBD1. Losses at the gene ends were 3 bases for V and 13 bases for J; bases not matched to a gene: 6. CDR3 length: 13 amino acids. Per the germline V gene, CDR1 is SEHNR and CDR2 is FQNEAQ (reference sequence). CDR3 sequence (DNA): TGTGCCAGCAGCTTTATGACAGGGCCCCCCCTCCACTTT. Translated, it gives CASSFMTGPPLHF.

The V call is TRBV6-1, the J call TRBJ1-2; D is perhaps TRBD1 (5 bases). Looked up from germline, CDR1 is MNHNS and CDR2 is SASEGT. The CDR3 runs to 14 residues. V lost 7 bases to trimming and J lost 4 bases, with 16 bases between them. The CDR3 protein is CASTSGRVSYGYTF. The CDR3 region has the DNA TGTGCCAGCACCTCGGGCAGGGTGAGCTATGGCTACACCTTC.

This CDR3 is CASSFEDRHYGYTF. The CDR3 region has the DNA TGCGCCAGCAGCTTTGAGGACAGACACTATGGCTACACCTTC. The chain carries TRBV5-1 and TRBJ1-2, with D tentatively TRBD1 (6 bases). Germline CDR1 and CDR2: SGHRS and YFSETQ. Trimming cost V 2 bases and J 3 bases, with 11 bases left between them. The CDR3 sequence is 14 residues long.

This chain joins TRBV7-2 and TRBJ1-2; D perhaps matches TRBD1 (5 bases). In germline, CDR1 is SGHTA, CDR2 FQGNSA. The CDR3 runs to 14 residues. With 5 bases removed from V and 7 bases from J, the gap between germline ends came to 17 bases. CDR3 protein: CASSPRATSAGYTF. CDR3 DNA: TGTGCCAGCAGCCCCAGGGCTACGAGTGCTGGCTACACCTTC.

This chain links TRBV4-2 with TRBJ2-3; 12 nucleotides align to TRBD2. The CDR3 sequence is 22 residues long. Unmatched junction bases numbered 24, after V lost 3 bases and J lost 5 bases. CDR1 LGHNA and CDR2 YNFKEQ come from the germline V gene. This CDR3 is CASSQRGLRPSGRGRPEDTQYF. CDR3 DNA: TGTGCCAGCAGCCAGAGGGGCCTCCGACCTAGCGGGAGGGGCCGTCCTGAAGATACGCAGTATTTT.

This chain connects TRBV27 to TRBJ2-1; TRBD1 matches 11 bases. Germline CDR1 reads MNHEY; CDR2 reads SMNVEV (reference sequence). The CDR3 totals 15 residues. V lost 3 bases to trimming and J lost 6 bases; unmatched junction nucleotides: 4. The CDR3 coding sequence is TGTGCCAGCAGTTTTGGGACAGGGGGTTTCAATGAGCAGTTCTTC. It encodes CASSFGTGGFNEQFF.

The chain carries TRBV6-5 and TRBJ2-7, with TRBD2 as a possible D gene (5 bases). The CDR3 is 15 residues long. V shed 5 bases and J shed 7 bases, with 21 bases lying between them. CDR1 and CDR2 (germline): MNHEY, SVGAGI. CDR3 in DNA: TGTGCCAGCAGTCTATCGGACTTCGCCTCTGAGGAGCAGTACTTC. Residues: CASSLSDFASEEQYF.

The V gene is TRBV28, the J gene TRBJ2-1; 8 bases fit TRBD2. The CDR3 extends over 16 amino acids. CDR1 and CDR2 from the germline V gene are MDHEN and SYDVKM. V dropped 2 bases and J dropped 7; count of bases not matched to a gene: 10. CDR3: CASSLVGQRERNEQFF. The CDR3 DNA reads TGTGCCAGCAGTTTAGTCGGCCAGCGGGAGAGGAATGAGCAGTTCTTC.

The chain employs TRBV9 and TRBJ1-1, with a tentative D call TRBD1 (6 bases). The V and J ends lost 0 bases and 5 bases respectively, with 11 bases between them. The CDR3 spans 14 residues. Looked up from germline, CDR1 is SGDLS and CDR2 is YYNGEE. The CDR3 DNA reads as TGTGCCAGCAGCGTAGAACAGGGAGGGACTGAAGCTTTCTTT. Its protein product is CASSVEQGGTEAFF. The full variable domain, completed using reference TRBV9 and TRBJ1-1, is DSGVTQTPKHLITATGQRVTLRCSPRSGDLSVYWYQQSLDQGLQFLIQYYNGEERAKGNILERFSAQQFPDLHSELNLSSLELGDSALYFCASSVEQGGTEAFFGQGTRLTVV.

This sequence joins TRBV23-1 and TRBJ2-7; D gene uncertain. TRBV23-1 is placed among ORFs of uncertain function. This CDR3 comprises 13 residues. The V gene lost 4 bases and the J gene lost 3 bases, with 10 bases spanning the gap. The CDR3 DNA sequence: TGCGCCAGCAGTCGGGCAGAATTCTACGAGCAGTACTTC. This translates into CASSRAEFYEQYF.

V gene TRBV2 combines with J gene TRBJ2-7; D is possibly TRBD1 (5 bases). From germline, CDR1 is SNHLY and CDR2 FYNNEI. This CDR3 has 14 amino acids. Trimming shortened V by 1 base and J by 3 bases, and 10 bases separated the two germline ends. CDR3 sequence (DNA): TGTGCCAGCAGTGAAGTCCAGGGTGGCTACGAGCAGTACTTC. Amino acid sequence: CASSEVQGGYEQYF.

The sample holds a few counts of this clone. The CDR3 loop is CSVELMAGTEAFF. The CDR3 DNA is TGCAGCGTTGAACTTATGGCAGGCACTGAAGCTTTCTTT. The V call is TRBV29-1, the J call TRBJ1-1; no clear D. CDR1 and CDR2 from the germline V gene are SQVTM and ANQGSEA. V gave up 2 bases and J gave up 4 bases, with 11 bases separating them. This CDR3 is 13 amino acids long.

The chain recombines TRBV7-2 with TRBJ2-7, with 9 bases aligning to TRBD2. With 5 bases clipped from V and 2 bases from J, the junction kept 13 bases outside the gene matches. CDR3 length equals 17 residues. CDR1 is SGHTA and CDR2 is FQGNSA in the germline V gene. In nucleotides, the CDR3 is TGTGCCAGCAGCGTACGAGCGGGGGGTGGGAAAACCTACGAGCAGTACTTC. It specifies CASSVRAGGGKTYEQYF.

The V gene is TRBV9, the J gene TRBJ2-7, with D maybe TRBD2 (6 bases). Germline assignment: CDR1 SGDLS and CDR2 YYNGEE. CDR3 length: 15 amino acids. V was pared by 0 bases and J by 4 bases, with 14 bases between. The CDR3 here is CASSVGDSGTYEQYF. The CDR3 bases are TGTGCCAGCAGCGTAGGAGACAGTGGGACTTACGAGCAGTACTTC.

This chain links TRBV7-9 with TRBJ1-4; 9 nucleotides line up with TRBD1. CDR1 and CDR2 from the germline V gene are SEHNR and FQNEAQ (reference sequence). V was pared by 6 bases and J by 3 bases, with 14 bases of the junction left unmatched. CDR3 length equals 18 residues. The DNA for the CDR3 is TGTGCCAGCAGTCCGGGACAGGGTGTTTCCGCGGCTAATGAAAAACTGTTTTTT. Its translation is CASSPGQGVSAANEKLFF. Combining the CDR3 with reference TRBV7-9 and TRBJ1-4 gives the whole variable domain DTGVSQNPRHKITKRGQNVTFRCDPISEHNRLYWYRQTLGQGPEFLTYFQNEAQLEKSRLLSDRFSAERPKGSFSTLEIQRTEQGDSAMYLCASSPGQGVSAANEKLFFGSGTQLSVL.